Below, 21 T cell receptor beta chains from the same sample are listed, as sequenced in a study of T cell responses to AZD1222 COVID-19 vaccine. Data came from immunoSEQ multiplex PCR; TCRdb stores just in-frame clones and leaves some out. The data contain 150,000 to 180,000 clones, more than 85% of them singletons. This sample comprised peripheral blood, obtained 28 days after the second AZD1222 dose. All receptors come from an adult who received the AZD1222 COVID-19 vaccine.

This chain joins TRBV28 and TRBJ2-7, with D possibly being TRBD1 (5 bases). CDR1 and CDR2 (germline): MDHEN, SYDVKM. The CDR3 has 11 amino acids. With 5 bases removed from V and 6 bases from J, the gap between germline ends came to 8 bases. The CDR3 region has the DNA TGTGCCAGCAGTCACAGGAGCGAGCAGTACTTC. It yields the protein CASSHRSEQYF. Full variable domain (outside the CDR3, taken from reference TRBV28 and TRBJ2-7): DVKVTQSSRYLVKRTGEKVFLECVQDMDHENMFWYRQDPGLGLRLIYFSYDVKMKEKGDIPEGYSVSREKKERFSLILESASTNQTSMYLCASSHRSEQYFGPGTRLTVT.

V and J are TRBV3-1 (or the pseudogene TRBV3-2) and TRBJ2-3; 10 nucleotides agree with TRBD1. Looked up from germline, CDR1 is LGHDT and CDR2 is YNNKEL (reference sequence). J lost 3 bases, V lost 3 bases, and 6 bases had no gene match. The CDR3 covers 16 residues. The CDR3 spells CASSHWDRGRTDTQYF. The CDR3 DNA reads TGTGCCAGCAGCCATTGGGACAGGGGTCGAACAGATACGCAGTATTTT.

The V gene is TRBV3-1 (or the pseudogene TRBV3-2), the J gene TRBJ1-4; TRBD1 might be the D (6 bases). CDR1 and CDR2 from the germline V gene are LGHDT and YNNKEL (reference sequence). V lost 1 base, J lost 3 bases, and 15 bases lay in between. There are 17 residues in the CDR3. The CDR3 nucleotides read TGTGCCAGCAGCCAAGGGGTGAATAGGGGGGCTAATGAAAAACTGTTTTTT. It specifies CASSQGVNRGANEKLFF.

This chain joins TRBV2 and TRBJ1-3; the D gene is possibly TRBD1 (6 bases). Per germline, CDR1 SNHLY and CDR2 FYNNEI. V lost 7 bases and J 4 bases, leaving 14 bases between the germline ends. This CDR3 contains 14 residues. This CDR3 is CASIGGGRGNTIYF. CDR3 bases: TGTGCCAGCATCGGCGGGGGGCGAGGAAACACCATATATTTT.

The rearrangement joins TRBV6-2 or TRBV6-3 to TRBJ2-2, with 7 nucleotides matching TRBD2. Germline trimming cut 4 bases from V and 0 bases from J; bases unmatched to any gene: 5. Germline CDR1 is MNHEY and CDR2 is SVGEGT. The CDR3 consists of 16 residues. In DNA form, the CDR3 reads TGTGCCAGCAGTTCGGGACTATCCGCGAACACCGGGGAGCTGTTTTTT. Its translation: CASSSGLSANTGELFF.

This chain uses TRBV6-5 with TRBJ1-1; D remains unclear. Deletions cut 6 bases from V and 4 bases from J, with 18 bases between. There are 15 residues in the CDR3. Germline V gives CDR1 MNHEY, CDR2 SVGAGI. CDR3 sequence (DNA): TGTGCCAGCAGACCCGATGATGGAGGGAGCACTGAAGCTTTCTTT. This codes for CASRPDDGGSTEAFF.

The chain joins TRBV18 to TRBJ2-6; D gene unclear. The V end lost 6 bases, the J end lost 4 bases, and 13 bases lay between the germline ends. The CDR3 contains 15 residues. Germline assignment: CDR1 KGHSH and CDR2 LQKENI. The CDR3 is CASSLTVTGANVLTF. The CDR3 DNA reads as TGTGCCAGCTCTTTAACAGTAACCGGGGCCAACGTCCTGACTTTC.

The CDR3 sequence: CASSQAHGNTEAFF. CDR3 bases: TGCGCCAGCAGCCAAGCTCACGGGAACACTGAAGCTTTCTTT. The V and J genes are TRBV4-1 and TRBJ1-1; D not resolved. Trimming took 1 base from V and 1 from J, leaving 7 bases between them. Germline CDR1 reads MGHRA; CDR2 reads YSYEKL. CDR3 length: 14 residues.

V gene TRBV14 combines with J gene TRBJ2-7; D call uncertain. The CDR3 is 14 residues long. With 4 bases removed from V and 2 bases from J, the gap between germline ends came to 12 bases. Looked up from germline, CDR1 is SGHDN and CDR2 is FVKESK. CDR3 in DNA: TGTGCCAGCAGCCCCAACGGTTGGCCCTACGAGCAGTACTTC. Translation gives CASSPNGWPYEQYF.

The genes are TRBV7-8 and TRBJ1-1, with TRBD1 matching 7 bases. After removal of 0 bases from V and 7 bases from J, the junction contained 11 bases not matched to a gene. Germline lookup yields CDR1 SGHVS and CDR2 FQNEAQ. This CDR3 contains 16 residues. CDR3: CASSLARSAGGLEAFF. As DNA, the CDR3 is TGTGCCAGCAGCTTAGCAAGGTCCGCAGGGGGTCTTGAAGCTTTCTTT.

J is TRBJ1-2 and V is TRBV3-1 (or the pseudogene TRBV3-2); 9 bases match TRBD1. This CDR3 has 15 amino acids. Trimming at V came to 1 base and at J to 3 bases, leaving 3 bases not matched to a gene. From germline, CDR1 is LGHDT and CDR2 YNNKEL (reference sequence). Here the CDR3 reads CASSQGDRAYYGYTF. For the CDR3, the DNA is TGTGCCAGCAGCCAAGGGGACAGGGCTTACTATGGCTACACCTTC.

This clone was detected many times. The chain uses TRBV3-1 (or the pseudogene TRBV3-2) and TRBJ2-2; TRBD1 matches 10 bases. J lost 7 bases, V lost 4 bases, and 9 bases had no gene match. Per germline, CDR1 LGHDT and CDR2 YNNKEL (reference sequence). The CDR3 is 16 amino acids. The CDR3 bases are TGTGCCAGCAGCCCCTACGGGACAGGGGCGGGCGGGGAGCTGTTTTTT. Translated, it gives CASSPYGTGAGGELFF.

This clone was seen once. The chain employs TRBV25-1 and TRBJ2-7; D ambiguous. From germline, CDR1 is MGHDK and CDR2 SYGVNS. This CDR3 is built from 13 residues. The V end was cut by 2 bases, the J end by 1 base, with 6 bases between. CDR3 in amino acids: CASSEPGSYEQYF. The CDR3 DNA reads TGTGCCAGCAGTGAACCCGGATCCTACGAGCAGTACTTC.

CDR3 protein: CASSPVGSSYEQYF. The CDR3 DNA reads TGTGCCAGCAGCCCCGTTGGTAGTTCCTACGAGCAGTACTTC. The chain joins TRBV5-4 to TRBJ2-7; D is unresolved. CDR1 and CDR2 (germline): SGHNT, YYREEE (reference sequence). There are 14 residues in the CDR3. Trimming cost V 4 bases and J 1 base, with 12 bases left between them. The whole variable domain, filled in from reference TRBV5-4 and TRBJ2-7, reads ETGVTQSPTHLIKTRGQQVTLRCSSQSGHNTVSWYQQALGQGPQFIFQYYREEENGRGNFPPRFSGLQFPNYSSELNVNALELDDSALYLCASSPVGSSYEQYFGPGTRLTVT.

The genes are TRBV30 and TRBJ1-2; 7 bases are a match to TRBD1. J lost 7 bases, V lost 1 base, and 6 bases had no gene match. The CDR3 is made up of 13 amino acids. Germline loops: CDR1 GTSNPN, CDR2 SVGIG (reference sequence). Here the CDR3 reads CAWSAGGVSGYTF. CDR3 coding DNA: TGTGCCTGGAGTGCAGGGGGGGTTTCTGGCTACACCTTC.

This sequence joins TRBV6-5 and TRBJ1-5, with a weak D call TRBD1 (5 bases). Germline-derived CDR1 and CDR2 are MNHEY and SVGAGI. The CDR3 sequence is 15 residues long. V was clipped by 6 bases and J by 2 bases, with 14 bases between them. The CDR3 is CASRRLLGGNQPQHF. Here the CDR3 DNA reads TGTGCCAGCAGACGGCTCTTGGGGGGCAATCAGCCCCAGCATTTT.

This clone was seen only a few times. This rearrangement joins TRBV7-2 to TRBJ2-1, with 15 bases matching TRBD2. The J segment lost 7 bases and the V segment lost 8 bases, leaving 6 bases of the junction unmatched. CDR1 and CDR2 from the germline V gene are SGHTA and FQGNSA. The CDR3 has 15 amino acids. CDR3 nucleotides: TGTGCCAGCTCTGTGGGACTAGCGGGGGGAAATGAGCAGTTCTTC. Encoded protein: CASSVGLAGGNEQFF.

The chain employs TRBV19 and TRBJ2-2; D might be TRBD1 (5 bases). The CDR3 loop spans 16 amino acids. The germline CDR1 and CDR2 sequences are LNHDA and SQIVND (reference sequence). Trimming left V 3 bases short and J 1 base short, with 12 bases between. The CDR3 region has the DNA TGTGCCAGTAGTATCGGTTGGGGCCGGAACACCGGGGAGCTGTTTTTT. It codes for CASSIGWGRNTGELFF.

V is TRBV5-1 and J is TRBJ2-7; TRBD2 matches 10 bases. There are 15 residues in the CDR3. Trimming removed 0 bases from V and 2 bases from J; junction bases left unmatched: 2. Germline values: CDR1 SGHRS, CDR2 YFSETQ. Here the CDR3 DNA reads TGCGCCAGCAGCTTGGAGACTAGCGGGCCCTACGAGCAGTACTTC. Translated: CASSLETSGPYEQYF.

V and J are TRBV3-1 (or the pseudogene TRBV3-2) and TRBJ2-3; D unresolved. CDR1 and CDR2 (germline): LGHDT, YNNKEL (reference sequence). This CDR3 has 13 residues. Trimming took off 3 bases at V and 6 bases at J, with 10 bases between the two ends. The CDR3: CASSQTVLDTQYF. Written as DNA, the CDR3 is TGTGCCAGCAGCCAGACTGTGTTGGATACGCAGTATTTT.

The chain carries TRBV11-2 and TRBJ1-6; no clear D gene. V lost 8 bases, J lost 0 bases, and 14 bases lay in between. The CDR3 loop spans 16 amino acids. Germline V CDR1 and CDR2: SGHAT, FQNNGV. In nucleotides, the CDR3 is TGTGCCAGCCGCACCTGGCAGCGCTCCTATAATTCACCCCTCCACTTT. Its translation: CASRTWQRSYNSPLHF.